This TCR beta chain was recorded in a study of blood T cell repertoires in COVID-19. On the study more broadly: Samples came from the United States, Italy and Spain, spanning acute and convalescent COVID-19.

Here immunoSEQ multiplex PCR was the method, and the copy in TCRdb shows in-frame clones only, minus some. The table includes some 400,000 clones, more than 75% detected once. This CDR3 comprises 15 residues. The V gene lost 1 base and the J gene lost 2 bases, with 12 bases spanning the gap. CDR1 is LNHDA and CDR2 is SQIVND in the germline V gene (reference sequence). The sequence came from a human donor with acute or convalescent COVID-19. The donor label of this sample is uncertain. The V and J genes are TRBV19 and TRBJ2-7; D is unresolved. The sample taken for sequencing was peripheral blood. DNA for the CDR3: TGTGCCAGTAGTATAGCTGGCGGCCGGACCTACGAGCAGTACTTC. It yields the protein CASSIAGGRTYEQYF.